The rows below give T cell receptor beta chains drawn from one sample of a study of T cell changes during pregnancy in multiple sclerosis. The data were produced by immunoSEQ multiplex PCR, yet TCRdb's version contains in-frame clones alone and is incomplete. The data contain about 98,000 clones, 92% of them seen just once; the ten biggest clones take up more than 2%. Source: peripheral blood, taken after pregnancy. The receptor set was obtained from a female donor in good health, enrolled as a control in a pregnancy study. Both conserved end residues are part of each CDR3. A D gene is named only where the DNA matches it firmly. Size is omitted from some rows. Given values are once, few, many or a class for expanded clones.

D gene,J gene,clone size,V gene,CDR3 DNA,CDR3 protein
NA,TRBJ2-3,NA,TRBV7-2,TGTGCCAGCAGCTCCCTAGGCTTAGCAAGTCCCACAGATACGCAGTATTTT,CASSSLGLASPTDTQYF
NA,TRBJ1-3,NA,TRBV2,TGTGCCAGCCTCCGGGAGCGGGGCGGAAACACCATATATTTT,CASLRERGGNTIYF
NA,TRBJ1-4,NA,TRBV19,TGTGCCAGTACCTCCAGGGGTCCATTTAATGAAAAACTGTTTTTT,CASTSRGPFNEKLFF
NA,TRBJ2-1,NA,TRBV5-4,TGTGCCAGCAGCTTGTCGGAGAGCTCCTACAATGAGCAGTTCTTC,CASSLSESSYNEQFF
TRBD1,TRBJ1-2,NA,TRBV7-9,TGTGCCAGCAGCCTCGACGGGACAGACGCCCGAGAAAGTTCCGATGGCTACACCTTC,CASSLDGTDARESSDGYTF
NA,TRBJ1-1,once,TRBV19,TGTGCCAGTAGTAATAGGGGTTCTCTCATGAACACTGAAGCTTTCTTT,CASSNRGSLMNTEAFF
TRBD1,TRBJ2-2,NA,TRBV11-1,TGTGCCAGCTACCGGACAGGGAAAAAAACCGGGGAGCTGTTTTTT,CASYRTGKKTGELFF
TRBD2,TRBJ2-7,NA,TRBV7-2,TGTGCCAGCAGCTTCAAAATCGGGACTAGCGGGTACGAGCAGTACTTC,CASSFKIGTSGYEQYF
NA,TRBJ1-4,NA,TRBV11-1,TGTGCCAGCAGCATGTACGGTGAGAATGAAAAACTGTTTTTT,CASSMYGENEKLFF
NA,TRBJ2-1,NA,TRBV6-6,TGTGCCAGCAGTACTAGCTCCTACAATGAGCAGTTCTTC,CASSTSSYNEQFF
TRBD1,TRBJ2-2,NA,TRBV11-1,TGTGCCAGCAGCCGCGGGGACAGGGTTTACACCGGGGAGCTGTTTTTT,CASSRGDRVYTGELFF
NA,TRBJ1-1,once,TRBV6-5,TGTGCCAGCAGAGAAACTGGGGGGTCCACTGAAGCTTTCTTT,CASRETGGSTEAFF
NA,TRBJ2-3,NA,TRBV5-6,TGTGCCAGCAGCTTGTACCGGGGAAGAAGCACAGATACGCAGTATTTT,CASSLYRGRSTDTQYF
TRBD2,TRBJ2-5,NA,TRBV5-5,TGTGCCAGCAGCTTGTTCGGGGGGGAGACCCAGTACTTC,CASSLFGGETQYF
TRBD1,TRBJ2-7,NA,TRBV19,TGTGCCAGTAGTCCGGGCCCTGGGACAGGGGGCGGTCACGAGCAGTACTTC,CASSPGPGTGGGHEQYF
NA,TRBJ1-6,NA,TRBV10-2,TGCGCCAGCAGTGAGGGGGGCAGTGCCAATTCACCCCTCCACTTT,CASSEGGSANSPLHF
TRBD1,TRBJ1-5,NA,TRBV19,TGTGCCAGTAGTATAGCCCCCTCTACAGGGGGTAATCAGCCCCAGCATTTT,CASSIAPSTGGNQPQHF
TRBD2,TRBJ2-5,once,TRBV7-9,TGTGCCAGCAGCTTATTTGTAGCGGGAGGCATACAAGAGACCCAGTACTTC,CASSLFVAGGIQETQYF
NA,TRBJ1-5,once,TRBV7-8,TGTGCCAGCAGCTTATGGGGGGAAGCCAATCAGCCCCAGCATTTT,CASSLWGEANQPQHF
TRBD1,TRBJ2-7,NA,TRBV2,TGTGCCAGCAACCCAGGGGGAGACGAGCAGTACTTC,CASNPGGDEQYF
TRBD2,TRBJ2-5,NA,TRBV9,TGTGCCAGCAACCGAGCGGGGGGCCTCCAAGAGACCCAGTACTTC,CASNRAGGLQETQYF
TRBD2,TRBJ2-1,NA,TRBV19,TGTGCCAGTAGTGAGCGGGAGGGCTCCTACAATGAGCAGTTCTTC,CASSEREGSYNEQFF
NA,TRBJ1-2,NA,TRBV9,TGTGCCAGCAGCGTAGTGCGGGGTGGCTACACCTTC,CASSVVRGGYTF
TRBD1,TRBJ2-1,NA,TRBV6-5,TGTGCCAGCAGTTACCGTCGACAGGGAAAGAACAATGAGCAGTTCTTC,CASSYRRQGKNNEQFF